The rows below give T cell receptor beta chains drawn from one sample of a study of OX40 agonist ivuxolimab in advanced cancers. The table came from immunoSEQ multiplex PCR; TCRdb's copy has only in-frame clones and leaves some out. The sample consists of some 66,000 clones, 77% of them appearing once. This specimen consisted of CD4+ or CD8+ T cells sorted from blood, obtained in a trial of the OX40 agonist ivuxolimab. These receptors were obtained from an adult with an advanced solid tumor such as melanoma, head and neck, liver or kidney cancer. The CDR3 runs from the conserved cysteine through the conserved F or W. D genes are given only for firm matches. The size entry is marked missing in some rows and otherwise reads once, few, many or a size class.

D gene: -
J gene: TRBJ1-6
clone size: -
V gene: TRBV2
CDR3 DNA: TGTGCCAGCAGTGAAGCGCGGGGGGGTAATTCACCCCTCCACTTT
CDR3 protein: CASSEARGGNSPLHF

D gene: TRBD1
J gene: TRBJ2-3
clone size: -
V gene: TRBV7-9
CDR3 DNA: TGTGCCAGCCCGGACAGGGTGGGGGCAGATACGCAGTATTTT
CDR3 protein: CASPDRVGADTQYF

D gene: TRBD1
J gene: TRBJ2-7
clone size: -
V gene: TRBV6-1
CDR3 DNA: TGTGCCAGCAGTGAAGCACAAGGGGGCAATTCCTACGAGCAGTACTTC
CDR3 protein: CASSEAQGGNSYEQYF

D gene: -
J gene: TRBJ1-4
clone size: -
V gene: TRBV6-5
CDR3 DNA: TGTGCCAGCAGTTACAGGGGAGCTGACGAAAAACTGTTTTTT
CDR3 protein: CASSYRGADEKLFF

D gene: -
J gene: TRBJ2-7
clone size: -
V gene: TRBV6-5
CDR3 DNA: TGTGCCAGCAGTAGGGGCGCTGGCTACGAGCAGTACTTC
CDR3 protein: CASSRGAGYEQYF

D gene: -
J gene: TRBJ1-1
clone size: -
V gene: TRBV6-1
CDR3 DNA: TGTGCCAGCAGGGGGACACCGAACACTGAAGCTTTCTTT
CDR3 protein: CASRGTPNTEAFF

D gene: TRBD1
J gene: TRBJ2-7
clone size: -
V gene: TRBV6-1
CDR3 DNA: TGTGCCAGCAGTAACCGGGACAGGACGTACTTC
CDR3 protein: CASSNRDRTYF

D gene: -
J gene: TRBJ1-2
clone size: once
V gene: TRBV7-8
CDR3 DNA: TGTGCCAGCAGCTCCGGAAGGCAGGGATTCTATGGCTACACCTTC
CDR3 protein: CASSSGRQGFYGYTF

D gene: TRBD1
J gene: TRBJ2-7
clone size: -
V gene: TRBV18
CDR3 DNA: TGTGCCAGCTCCTTACAGGGGCACGAGCAGTACTTC
CDR3 protein: CASSLQGHEQYF

D gene: -
J gene: TRBJ2-1
clone size: -
V gene: TRBV27
CDR3 DNA: TGTGCCAGCAGTCCTCGCTTCGCGGGGACAACCTACAATGAGCAGTTCTTC
CDR3 protein: CASSPRFAGTTYNEQFF

D gene: TRBD2
J gene: TRBJ2-3
clone size: -
V gene: TRBV18
CDR3 DNA: TGTGCCAGCTCACCCCCCCGGACTAGCGGGATAAGCACAGATACGCAGTATTTT
CDR3 protein: CASSPPRTSGISTDTQYF

D gene: -
J gene: TRBJ1-2
clone size: -
V gene: TRBV6-1
CDR3 DNA: TGTGCCAGCAGTGCGGAGCAGGGCGCAGACTATGGCTACACCTTC
CDR3 protein: CASSAEQGADYGYTF

D gene: -
J gene: TRBJ2-1
clone size: -
V gene: TRBV19
CDR3 DNA: TGTGCCAGTAGGTACAGGACAGTCTCCTACAATGAGCAGTTCTTC
CDR3 protein: CASRYRTVSYNEQFF

D gene: -
J gene: TRBJ2-4
clone size: few
V gene: TRBV11-3
CDR3 DNA: TGTGCCAGCAGACCGCCGGGTGACATTCAGTACTTC
CDR3 protein: CASRPPGDIQYF

D gene: -
J gene: TRBJ2-5
clone size: -
V gene: TRBV9
CDR3 DNA: TGTGCCAGCAGCGTAGGGTTTTGGGACGGGGTGAGTGAGACCCAGTACTTC
CDR3 protein: CASSVGFWDGVSETQYF

D gene: TRBD2
J gene: TRBJ2-3
clone size: -
V gene: TRBV5-1
CDR3 DNA: TGCGCCAGCAGCTTGGCCTTTCAAGCGGGGGGGTTAGATACGCAGTATTTT
CDR3 protein: CASSLAFQAGGLDTQYF

D gene: -
J gene: TRBJ2-5
clone size: once
V gene: TRBV5-1
CDR3 DNA: TGCGCCAGCAGGCGGCTGGACCAAGAGACCCAGTACTTC
CDR3 protein: CASRRLDQETQYF

D gene: TRBD1
J gene: TRBJ2-2
clone size: -
V gene: TRBV6-6
CDR3 DNA: TGTGCCAGCAGGCGACAGGGGGGACTCTCCACCGGGGAGCTGTTTTTT
CDR3 protein: CASRRQGGLSTGELFF

D gene: TRBD1
J gene: TRBJ2-7
clone size: -
V gene: TRBV5-1
CDR3 DNA: TGCGCCAGCAACTCGGGACAGCCTAGCTCCTACGAGCAGTACTTC
CDR3 protein: CASNSGQPSSYEQYF

D gene: TRBD2
J gene: TRBJ2-3
clone size: few
V gene: TRBV30
CDR3 DNA: TGTGCCTGGAGTAAACTAGCGGGAGCTTTAGATACGCAGTATTTT
CDR3 protein: CAWSKLAGALDTQYF

D gene: -
J gene: TRBJ1-2
clone size: few
V gene: TRBV5-5
CDR3 DNA: TGTGCCAGCAGCTGGACCCCAGGGGAAGGAGGTGGCTACACCTTC
CDR3 protein: CASSWTPGEGGGYTF

D gene: -
J gene: TRBJ2-7
clone size: -
V gene: TRBV30
CDR3 DNA: TGTGCCTGGAGTGCACAATACGAGCAGTACTTC
CDR3 protein: CAWSAQYEQYF

D gene: TRBD2
J gene: TRBJ2-2
clone size: -
V gene: TRBV5-6
CDR3 DNA: TGTGCCAGCAGCTACGGGACTAGCGGGGGGTATAACGGGGAGCTGTTTTTT
CDR3 protein: CASSYGTSGGYNGELFF

D gene: -
J gene: TRBJ2-3
clone size: few
V gene: TRBV5-1
CDR3 DNA: TGCGCCAGCACCCGGGACTCTAGCACAGATACGCAGTATTTT
CDR3 protein: CASTRDSSTDTQYF

D gene: -
J gene: TRBJ2-7
clone size: -
V gene: TRBV5-5
CDR3 DNA: TGTGCCAGCAGCTTGCCAATTACGATAGGATCCTACGAGCAGTACTTC
CDR3 protein: CASSLPITIGSYEQYF

D gene: -
J gene: TRBJ1-3
clone size: -
V gene: TRBV4-1
CDR3 DNA: TGCGCCAGCAGCCAAGTCCCTGTGTCTGGAAACACCATATATTTT
CDR3 protein: CASSQVPVSGNTIYF

D gene: -
J gene: TRBJ1-2
clone size: -
V gene: TRBV6-1
CDR3 DNA: TGTGCCAGCAGACTCAGGGGCACAGTTGGCTACACCTTC
CDR3 protein: CASRLRGTVGYTF

D gene: TRBD2
J gene: TRBJ2-3
clone size: few
V gene: TRBV11-2
CDR3 DNA: TGTGCCAGCAGCTCGTGGACTAGCGCAGATACGCAGTATTTT
CDR3 protein: CASSSWTSADTQYF

D gene: -
J gene: TRBJ1-1
clone size: -
V gene: TRBV18
CDR3 DNA: TGTGCCAGCTCACCTATTCTATCCCAGGGCGGCAACACTGAAGCTTTCTTT
CDR3 protein: CASSPILSQGGNTEAFF

D gene: TRBD2
J gene: TRBJ2-7
clone size: few
V gene: TRBV28
CDR3 DNA: TGTGCCAGCAGTCCTAGCGGGAGGACCTCCTACGAGCAGTACTTC
CDR3 protein: CASSPSGRTSYEQYF

D gene: -
J gene: TRBJ1-1
clone size: -
V gene: TRBV6-5
CDR3 DNA: TGTGCCAGCAGCCCGAGTGGGTTGAACACTGAAGCTTTCTTT
CDR3 protein: CASSPSGLNTEAFF

D gene: -
J gene: TRBJ1-1
clone size: -
V gene: TRBV18
CDR3 DNA: TGTGCCAGCTCACCATCACCCCAAAGCCGAGAAGCTTTCTTT
CDR3 protein: CASSPSPQSREAFF

D gene: -
J gene: TRBJ1-2
clone size: -
V gene: TRBV19
CDR3 DNA: TGTGCCAGTAGTATTGCTGACTATGGCTACACCTTC
CDR3 protein: CASSIADYGYTF